A single sample is the source of the 28 T cell receptor beta chains below, sequenced in a study of cytomegalovirus exposure and HLA in healthy donors. 60 Vbeta and 13 Jbeta primers were used in PCR. TCRdb's copy holds only in-frame clones and misses some; the assay was immunoSEQ multiplex PCR. Counted here are around 200,000 clones, 80% occurring once; the ten biggest clones make up under 0.85%. Sequencing was done on a sample of PBMCs. All receptors come from a boy younger than 18 in good health and CMV-seronegative.

The chain couples TRBV5-1 to TRBJ2-7; TRBD1 might be the D (5 bases). The CDR3 totals 15 residues. CDR1 is SGHRS, CDR2 YFSETQ, per germline. V lost 4 bases to trimming and J lost 3 bases, with 17 bases between them. CDR3 in DNA: TGCGCCAGCAGCCCCCCGCCTGGACACGTCTACGAGCAGTACTTC. Amino acid sequence: CASSPPPGHVYEQYF.

The chain is built from TRBV13 and TRBJ1-2; a weak D match, TRBD1 (6 bases). CDR1 is PRHDT, CDR2 FYEKMQ, per germline (reference sequence). This CDR3 is 15 amino acids long. With 5 bases removed from V and 3 bases from J, the gap between germline ends came to 16 bases. CDR3 nucleotide sequence: TGTGCCAGCAGCCCCCATACAGGGCTTGACTATGGCTACACCTTC. Its protein product is CASSPHTGLDYGYTF.

The rearrangement links TRBV10-3 to TRBJ2-3; a weak D match, TRBD2 (6 bases). V lost 7 bases, J lost 0 bases, and 11 bases lay in between. The CDR3 consists of 14 residues. Germline-derived CDR1 and CDR2 are ENHRY and SYGVKD. This CDR3 is CAITSEGSTDTQYF. The CDR3 DNA is TGTGCCATCACCTCGGAGGGAAGCACAGATACGCAGTATTTT.

The chain employs TRBV27 and TRBJ2-7; D is perhaps TRBD1 (6 bases). Trimming took 6 bases from V and 3 from J, leaving 15 bases between them. There are 14 residues in the CDR3. Germline V gives CDR1 MNHEY, CDR2 SMNVEV (reference sequence). CDR3 loop: CASSPQGHVYEQYF. Here the CDR3 DNA reads TGTGCCAGCAGCCCACAGGGCCATGTCTACGAGCAGTACTTC.

The chain uses TRBV5-5 and TRBJ1-3, with D possibly being TRBD1 (5 bases). This CDR3 has 15 residues. Trimming shortened V by 2 bases and J by 5 bases, and 14 bases separated the two germline ends. Germline V lookup: CDR1 SGHKS, CDR2 YYEKEE (reference sequence). CDR3 nucleotide sequence: TGTGCCAGCAGCTTTTCGGGGGAATTCCGAAACACCATATATTTT. Encoded protein: CASSFSGEFRNTIYF.

This clone appeared a few times. The chain couples TRBV11-3 to TRBJ2-7, with 7 bases that match TRBD2. Germline V gene lookup returns CDR1 SGHNT and CDR2 YENEEA. Trimming took 6 bases from V and 4 from J; bases not matched to a gene: 9. The CDR3 is 14 residues long. The CDR3 DNA reads as TGTGCCAGCAGTTTGTCTAGCGGACATTACGAGCAGTACTTC. It codes for CASSLSSGHYEQYF. Variable domain in full (rest from reference TRBV11-3 and TRBJ2-7): EAGVVQSPRYKIIEKKQPVAFWCNPISGHNTLYWYLQNLGQGPELLIRYENEEAVDDSQLPKDRFSAERLKGVDSTLKIQPAELGDSAVYLCASSLSSGHYEQYFGPGTRLTVT.

This clone was counted a single time. The genes are TRBV5-1 and TRBJ2-5, with 11 bases aligning to TRBD2. The junction had 6 bases not matched to a gene; V was cut back by 3 bases and J by 2 bases. The germline V gene encodes CDR1 SGHRS and CDR2 YFSETQ. This CDR3 contains 16 residues. CDR3 nucleotides: TGCGCCAGCAGCTCCGGACTAGCGGGTGATCAAGAGACCCAGTACTTC. Residues: CASSSGLAGDQETQYF.

The chain carries TRBV5-6 and TRBJ1-1, with D perhaps matching TRBD1 (5 bases). Trimming cost V 3 bases and J 3 bases, with 12 bases left between them. This CDR3 comprises 14 residues. Per the germline V gene, CDR1 is SGHDT and CDR2 is YYEEEE. As DNA, the CDR3 is TGTGCCAGCAGCTCCATGGGGGGGTACACTGAAGCTTTCTTT. Its translation: CASSSMGGYTEAFF.

The chain has TRBV5-6 and TRBJ2-1; no reliable D call. Trimming pared 0 bases from V and 10 bases from J, leaving 5 bases between. This CDR3 contains 11 residues. Germline V lookup: CDR1 SGHDT, CDR2 YYEEEE. Written as DNA, the CDR3 is TGTGCCAGCAGCTTGGGGAGAGAGCAGTTCTTC. It is translated as CASSLGREQFF. Filled out from reference TRBV5-6 and TRBJ2-1, the complete variable domain reads DAGVTQSPTHLIKTRGQQVTLRCSPKSGHDTVSWYQQALGQGPQFIFQYYEEEERQRGNFPDRFSGHQFPNYSSELNVNALLLGDSALYLCASSLGREQFFGPGTRLTVL.

The V and J genes are TRBV4-1 and TRBJ2-1; 8 positions agree with TRBD1. The CDR3 length is 16 residues. Looked up from germline, CDR1 is MGHRA and CDR2 is YSYEKL. Trimming removed 5 bases from V and 6 bases from J; junction bases left unmatched: 12. The CDR3 sequence is CASSAKTGGLGNEQFF. As DNA, the CDR3 is TGCGCCAGCAGCGCTAAAACAGGGGGACTTGGCAATGAGCAGTTCTTC.

V usage is TRBV9 and J usage is TRBJ1-1; no definite D call. The germline V gene encodes CDR1 SGDLS and CDR2 YYNGEE. V lost 4 bases and J 0 bases, leaving 10 bases between the germline ends. The CDR3 is made up of 14 amino acids. The CDR3 region has the DNA TGTGCCAGCAGCCTAAATATCATGAACACTGAAGCTTTCTTT. Amino acid sequence: CASSLNIMNTEAFF.

The chain uses TRBV27 and TRBJ1-2; D gene unclear. The CDR3 spans 14 residues. CDR1 and CDR2 (germline): MNHEY, SMNVEV (reference sequence). V gave up 4 bases and J gave up 4 bases, with 13 bases separating them. The CDR3, as DNA: TGTGCCAGCAGTTCGCGGGGAAACTTCTATGGCTACACCTTC. Translating gives CASSSRGNFYGYTF.

The V and J genes are TRBV27 and TRBJ2-1; possibly TRBD2 for D (6 bases). This CDR3 is built from 14 residues. Germline CDR1 MNHEY, CDR2 SMNVEV (reference sequence). V dropped 3 bases and J dropped 6 bases, with 12 bases sitting between them. CDR3 amino acids: CASSLGGLFNEQFF. The CDR3 bases are TGTGCCAGCAGTTTGGGGGGATTGTTCAATGAGCAGTTCTTC.

The V and J genes are TRBV11-3 and TRBJ2-3; D is undetermined. The germline gives CDR1 SGHNT, CDR2 YENEEA. The V end lost 1 base, the J end lost 5 bases, and 7 bases lay between the germline ends. The CDR3 runs 13 residues. This CDR3 reads CASSLVAVDTQYF. The CDR3 DNA follows: TGTGCCAGCAGCTTAGTAGCCGTAGATACGCAGTATTTT.

This clone was seen a single time. This sequence joins TRBV28 and TRBJ2-3; D unclear. This CDR3 has 14 amino acids. The germline gives CDR1 MDHEN, CDR2 SYDVKM. Trimming pared 5 bases from V and 1 base from J, leaving 10 bases between. The CDR3 coding sequence is TGTGCCAGCAGTGCCCCCCGGGGCACAGATACGCAGTATTTT. Translated, it gives CASSAPRGTDTQYF.

This clone was counted a few times. This chain joins TRBV9 and TRBJ2-5, with 9 bases identical to TRBD1. The V gene end was trimmed by 2 bases and the J gene end by 0 bases; junction bases not matched to a gene: 5. CDR3 length: 16 residues. Germline CDR1 reads SGDLS; CDR2 reads YYNGEE. CDR3 nucleotide sequence: TGTGCCAGCAGCGTCTCGGGACAGGGCTACCAAGAGACCCAGTACTTC. Protein: CASSVSGQGYQETQYF.

This chain connects TRBV11-2 to TRBJ1-2, with a possible D match to TRBD1 (6 bases). The germline V and J ends were trimmed by 5 bases and 7 bases, with 23 bases remaining between them. CDR1 is SGHAT and CDR2 is FQNNGV in the germline V gene. The length of the CDR3 is 16 residues. The CDR3 DNA reads as TGTGCCAGCAGCCCTAAGTGGGGGACATCCTTTAGTGGCTACACCTTC. Amino acids: CASSPKWGTSFSGYTF.

This chain links TRBV30 with TRBJ1-1, with D tentatively TRBD1 (5 bases). The CDR3 spans 13 residues. The V end was cut by 4 bases, the J end by 3 bases, with 12 bases between. The germline V gene encodes CDR1 GTSNPN and CDR2 SVGIG (reference sequence). The CDR3 protein is CAWTTRAHTEAFF. The DNA of the CDR3 is TGTGCCTGGACAACCAGGGCTCACACTGAAGCTTTCTTT. Full variable domain (outside the CDR3, taken from reference TRBV30 and TRBJ1-1): SQTIHQWPATLVQPVGSPLSLECTVEGTSNPNLYWYRQAAGRGLQLLFYSVGIGQISSEVPQNLSASRPQDRQFILSSKKLLLSDSGFYLCAWTTRAHTEAFFGQGTRLTVV.

CDR3 loop: CASSLSFGTSGYEQYF. CDR3 DNA: TGTGCCAGCAGCTTATCGTTCGGGACTAGCGGCTACGAGCAGTACTTC. The J gene is TRBJ2-7, the V gene TRBV7-6; 11 bases align to TRBD2. The germline CDR1 and CDR2 sequences are SGHVS and FNYEAQ. This CDR3 has 16 residues. V lost 2 bases and J lost 3; bases outside the gene matches: 6.

The gene calls are TRBV18 and TRBJ2-1; 8 bases agree with TRBD2. CDR1 is KGHSH and CDR2 is LQKENI in the germline V gene. This CDR3 region has 15 residues. V gave up 2 bases and J gave up 6 bases; unmatched junction bases: 6. This chain's CDR3 is CASSPVAGYFNEQFF. Here the CDR3 DNA reads TGTGCCAGCTCACCAGTAGCGGGGTACTTCAATGAGCAGTTCTTC.

This chain links TRBV7-9 with TRBJ2-7; 7 bases match TRBD1. With V trimmed by 0 bases and J by 4 bases, 6 bases remained unmatched. CDR1 SEHNR and CDR2 FQNEAQ come from the germline V gene (reference sequence). This CDR3 contains 15 residues. The CDR3 loop reads CASSLAQGSGYEQYF. In DNA form, the CDR3 reads TGTGCCAGCAGCTTAGCACAGGGGAGCGGATACGAGCAGTACTTC.

The table lists this clone with a count of one. This rearrangement joins TRBV15 to TRBJ2-7, with 12 nucleotides matching TRBD1. This CDR3 has 17 residues. Germline CDR1 LNHNV, CDR2 YYDKDF (reference sequence). V gave up 6 bases and J gave up 3 bases; unmatched junction bases: 12. In DNA, the CDR3 is TGTGCCACCAGAGCTATTTCCGGGACAGGGGGCTTCTACGAGCAGTACTTC. This codes for CATRAISGTGGFYEQYF.

V is TRBV9 and J is TRBJ2-5, with 12 bases fitting TRBD1. This CDR3 contains 17 residues. Germline V lookup: CDR1 SGDLS, CDR2 YYNGEE. Trimming cost V 4 bases and J 5 bases; bases outside gene matches: 12. The CDR3 reads CASSPRDRGRGLETQYF. In nucleotides, the CDR3 is TGTGCCAGCAGCCCGAGGGACAGGGGGCGTGGGTTGGAGACCCAGTACTTC.

The chain has TRBV6-5 and TRBJ1-2, with a tentative D call TRBD1 (5 bases). Germline values: CDR1 MNHEY, CDR2 SVGAGI. This CDR3 comprises 16 residues. Trimming took off 0 bases at V and 4 bases at J, with 15 bases between the two ends. The CDR3, as DNA: TGTGCCAGCAGTTACTCGATGGGCAGGGATAGCTATGGCTACACCTTC. The encoded protein is CASSYSMGRDSYGYTF.

The chain is built from TRBV19 and TRBJ2-1; 7 bases are a match to TRBD2. The CDR3 totals 15 residues. The J segment lost 10 bases and the V segment lost 1 base, leaving 10 bases of the junction unmatched. Germline CDR1 and CDR2: LNHDA and SQIVND (reference sequence). Written as DNA, the CDR3 is TGTGCCAGTAGTATAGGAAGCGGGAACTTCGGGGAGCAGTTCTTC. It specifies CASSIGSGNFGEQFF.

V and J are TRBV7-3 and TRBJ2-6, with a possible D match to TRBD1 (5 bases). V was trimmed by 1 base and J by 2 bases, leaving 15 bases between them. CDR3 length: 18 residues. Germline V gives CDR1 SGHTA, CDR2 FQGTGA. CDR3 amino acids: CASSLIPRQYTGANVLTF. The CDR3 nucleotides read TGTGCCAGCAGCTTAATCCCGAGACAGTATACTGGGGCCAACGTCCTGACTTTC.

The rearrangement links TRBV7-9 to TRBJ1-2, with D possibly being TRBD1 (5 bases). Germline CDR1 reads SEHNR; CDR2 reads FQNEAQ (reference sequence). CDR3 length: 15 amino acids. V gave up 1 base and J gave up 1 base, with 10 bases separating them. For the CDR3, the DNA is TGTGCCAGCAGCTTAGATCCGGGACTTAACTATGGCTACACCTTC. It is translated as CASSLDPGLNYGYTF.

The chain joins TRBV7-2 to TRBJ2-2; 10 bases fit TRBD2. After removal of 6 bases from V and 2 bases from J, the junction contained 6 bases not matched to a gene. In germline, CDR1 is SGHTA, CDR2 FQGNSA. There are 16 residues in the CDR3. CDR3 in amino acids: CASRKQRGGNTGELFF. The CDR3 coding sequence is TGTGCCAGCAGGAAACAGCGGGGGGGCAACACCGGGGAGCTGTTTTTT.